This T cell receptor (beta chain) came from a study of OX40 agonist ivuxolimab in advanced cancers. General study findings and limits: Among the least clonally expanded were partial responders at 0.1-3.0 mg/kg.

The length of the CDR3 is 14 residues. The V end lost 4 bases, the J end lost 2 bases, and 11 bases lay between the germline ends. From germline, CDR1 is SGHTA and CDR2 FQGNSA. Measured with immunoSEQ multiplex PCR; TCRdb has only the in-frame clones, and not every one. The table lists under 75,000 clones, roughly nine tenths of them singletons. About this clone: Its matching antigen is unknown.

The sample consisted of CD4+ or CD8+ T cells sorted from blood, taken in a trial of the OX40 agonist ivuxolimab. The chain joins TRBV7-2 to TRBJ1-1; weak D call: TRBD1 (6 bases). This sequence was found in an adult with an advanced solid tumor such as melanoma, head and neck, liver or kidney cancer. The CDR3 here is CASSSGTINTEAFF. In nucleotides, the CDR3 is TGTGCCAGCAGCTCTGGGACAATCAACACTGAAGCTTTCTTT.